The T cell receptor (beta chain) described here comes from a study of shared clonotypes between healthy human individuals. Whole-study results and caveats: Naive subsets generally exceeded memory subsets in estimated richness. Non-shared clonotypes displayed generation probabilities falling below those of clonotypes present in all four donors. Only blood was sampled, and tissue TCR repertoires likely differ from blood ones.

CDR3 length equals 15 residues. Germline loops: CDR1 SGHDN, CDR2 FVKESK. Trimming removed 0 bases from V and 2 bases from J; junction bases left unmatched: 1. In the naive CD8 group, cells lacked CD45RO and were positively selected for CCR7, so terminally differentiated effector memory CD45RA+ cells were left out. The donors, healthy adults who were HIV-negative, had experienced no recent acute infections or vaccinations. Repertoires were generated with immunoSEQ multiplex PCR, while TCRdb's copy carries only in-frame clones and drops some. The sample includes approximately 840,000 clones, approximately 97% of them seen just once. As concerns this clone: The target antigen is unknown.

J is TRBJ2-7 and V is TRBV14, with TRBD1 matching 10 bases. The TCR was taken from a man aged 25 to 40 in good health. Material for sequencing was naive CD8+ T cells sorted from blood. CDR3 bases: TGTGCCAGCAGCCAAGAGACAGGGGGCACCTACGAGCAGTACTTC. It translates to CASSQETGGTYEQYF.